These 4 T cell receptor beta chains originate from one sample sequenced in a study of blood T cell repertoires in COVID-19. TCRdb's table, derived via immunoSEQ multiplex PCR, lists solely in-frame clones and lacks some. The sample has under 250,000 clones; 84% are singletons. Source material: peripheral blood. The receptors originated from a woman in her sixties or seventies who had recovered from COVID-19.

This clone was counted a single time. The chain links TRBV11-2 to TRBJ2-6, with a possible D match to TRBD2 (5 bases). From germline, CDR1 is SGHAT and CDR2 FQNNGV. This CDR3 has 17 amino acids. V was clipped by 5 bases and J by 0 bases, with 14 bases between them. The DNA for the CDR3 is TGTGCCAGCAGCAAGAGGTCCGGGAACTCTGGGGCCAACGTCCTGACTTTC. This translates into CASSKRSGNSGANVLTF.

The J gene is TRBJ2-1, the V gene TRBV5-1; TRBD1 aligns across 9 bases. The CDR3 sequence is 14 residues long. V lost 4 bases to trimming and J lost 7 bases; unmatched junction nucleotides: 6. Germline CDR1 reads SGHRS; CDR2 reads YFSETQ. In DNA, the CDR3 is TGCGCCAGCAGCCCCGGGACAGGGTCAAATGAGCAGTTCTTC. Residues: CASSPGTGSNEQFF. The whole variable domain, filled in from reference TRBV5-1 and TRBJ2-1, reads KAGVTQTPRYLIKTRGQQVTLSCSPISGHRSVSWYQQTPGQGLQFLFEYFSETQRNKGNFPGRFSGRQFSNSRSEMNVSTLELGDSALYLCASSPGTGSNEQFFGPGTRLTVL.

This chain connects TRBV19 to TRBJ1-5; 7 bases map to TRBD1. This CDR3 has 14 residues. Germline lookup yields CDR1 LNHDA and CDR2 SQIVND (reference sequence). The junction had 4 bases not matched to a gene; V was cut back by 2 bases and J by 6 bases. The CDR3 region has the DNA TGTGCCAGTAGTATAAACAGGGGAGGTCAGCCCCAGCATTTT. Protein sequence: CASSINRGGQPQHF.

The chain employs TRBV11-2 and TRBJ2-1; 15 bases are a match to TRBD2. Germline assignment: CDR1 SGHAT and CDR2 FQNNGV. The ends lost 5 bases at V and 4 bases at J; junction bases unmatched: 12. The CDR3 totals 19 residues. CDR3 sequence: CASSPKGLAGGRGYNEQFF. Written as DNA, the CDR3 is TGTGCCAGCAGCCCCAAGGGACTAGCGGGGGGCCGGGGATACAATGAGCAGTTCTTC.